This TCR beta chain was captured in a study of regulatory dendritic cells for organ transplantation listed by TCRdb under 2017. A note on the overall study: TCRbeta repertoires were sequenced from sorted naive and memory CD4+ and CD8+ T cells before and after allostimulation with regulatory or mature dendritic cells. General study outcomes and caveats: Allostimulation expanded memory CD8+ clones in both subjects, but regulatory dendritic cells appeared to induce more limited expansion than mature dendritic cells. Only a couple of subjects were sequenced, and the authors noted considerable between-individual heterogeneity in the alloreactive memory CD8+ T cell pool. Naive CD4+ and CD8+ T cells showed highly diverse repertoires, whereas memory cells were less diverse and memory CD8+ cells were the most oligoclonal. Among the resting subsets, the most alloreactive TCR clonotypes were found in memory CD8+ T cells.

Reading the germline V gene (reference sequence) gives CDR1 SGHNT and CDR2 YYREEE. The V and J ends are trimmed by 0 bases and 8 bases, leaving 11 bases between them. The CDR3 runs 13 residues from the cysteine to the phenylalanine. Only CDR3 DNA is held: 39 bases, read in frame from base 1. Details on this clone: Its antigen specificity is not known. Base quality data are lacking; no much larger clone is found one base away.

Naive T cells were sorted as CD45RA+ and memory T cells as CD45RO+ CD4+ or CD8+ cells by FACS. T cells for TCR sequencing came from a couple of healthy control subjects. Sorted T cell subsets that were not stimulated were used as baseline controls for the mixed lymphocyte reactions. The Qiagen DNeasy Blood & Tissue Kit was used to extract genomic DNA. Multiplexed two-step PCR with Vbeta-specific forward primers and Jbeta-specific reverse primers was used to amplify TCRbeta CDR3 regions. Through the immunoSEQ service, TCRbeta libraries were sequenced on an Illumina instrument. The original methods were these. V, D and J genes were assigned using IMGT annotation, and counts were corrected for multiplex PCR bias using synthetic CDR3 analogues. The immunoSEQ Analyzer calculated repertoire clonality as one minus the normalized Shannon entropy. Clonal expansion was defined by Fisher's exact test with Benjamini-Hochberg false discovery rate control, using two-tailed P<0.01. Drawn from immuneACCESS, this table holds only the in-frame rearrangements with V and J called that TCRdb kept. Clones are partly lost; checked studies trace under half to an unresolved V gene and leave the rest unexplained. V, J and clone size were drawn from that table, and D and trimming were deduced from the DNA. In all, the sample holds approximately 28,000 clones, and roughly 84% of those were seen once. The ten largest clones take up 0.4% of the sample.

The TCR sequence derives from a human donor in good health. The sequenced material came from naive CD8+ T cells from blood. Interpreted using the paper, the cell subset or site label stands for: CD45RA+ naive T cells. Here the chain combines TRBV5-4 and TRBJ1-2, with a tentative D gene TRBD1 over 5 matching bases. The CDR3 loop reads CASSLGTPLGYTF. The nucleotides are TGTGCCAGCAGCTTGGGGACACCTCTGGGCTACACCTTC.